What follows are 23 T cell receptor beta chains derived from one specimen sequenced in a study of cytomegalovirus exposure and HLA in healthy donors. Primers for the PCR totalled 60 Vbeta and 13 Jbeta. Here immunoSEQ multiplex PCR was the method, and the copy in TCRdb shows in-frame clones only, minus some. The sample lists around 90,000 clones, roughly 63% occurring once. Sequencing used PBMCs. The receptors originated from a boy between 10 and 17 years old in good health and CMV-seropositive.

Here the CDR3 DNA reads TGTGCCAGCAAGGCGGGGGGGTTCTATGAGCAGTTCTTC. Translated, it gives CASKAGGFYEQFF. The chain carries TRBV2 and TRBJ2-1; 9 bases agree with TRBD2. The trim removed 7 bases at V and 8 bases at J, leaving 6 bases unmatched. The CDR3 sequence is 13 residues long. In germline, CDR1 is SNHLY, CDR2 FYNNEI. The complete variable domain, with remaining parts taken from reference TRBV2 and TRBJ2-1, reads EPEVTQTPSHQVTQMGQEVILRCVPISNHLYFYWYRQILGQKVEFLVSFYNNEISEKSEIFDDQFSVERPDGSNFTLKIRSTKLEDSAMYFCASKAGGFYEQFFGPGTRLTVL.

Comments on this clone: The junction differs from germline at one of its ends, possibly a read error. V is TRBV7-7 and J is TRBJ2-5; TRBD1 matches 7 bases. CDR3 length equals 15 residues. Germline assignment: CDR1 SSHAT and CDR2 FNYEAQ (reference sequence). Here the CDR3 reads CASSPNADRQETQYF. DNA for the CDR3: TGTGCTAGCAGCCCTAATGCGGACAGGCAAGAGACCCAGTACTTC.

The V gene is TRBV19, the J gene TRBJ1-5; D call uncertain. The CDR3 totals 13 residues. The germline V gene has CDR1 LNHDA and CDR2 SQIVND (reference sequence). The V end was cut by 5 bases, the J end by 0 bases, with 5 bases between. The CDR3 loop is CASSGSSNQPQHF. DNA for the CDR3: TGTGCCAGTAGTGGGAGTAGCAATCAGCCCCAGCATTTT.

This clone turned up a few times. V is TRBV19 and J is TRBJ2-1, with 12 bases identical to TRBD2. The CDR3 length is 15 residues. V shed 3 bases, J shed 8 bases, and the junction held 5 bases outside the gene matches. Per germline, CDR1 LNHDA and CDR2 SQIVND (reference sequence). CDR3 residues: CASSIRLAGGYEQFF. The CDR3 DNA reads TGTGCCAGTAGTATCCGGCTAGCGGGAGGGTATGAGCAGTTCTTC.

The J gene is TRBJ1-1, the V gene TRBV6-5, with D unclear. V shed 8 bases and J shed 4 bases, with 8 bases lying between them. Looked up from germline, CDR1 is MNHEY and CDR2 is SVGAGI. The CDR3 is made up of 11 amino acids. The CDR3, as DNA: TGTGCCAGCCTATTTCTCACTGAAGCTTTCTTT. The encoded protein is CASLFLTEAFF.

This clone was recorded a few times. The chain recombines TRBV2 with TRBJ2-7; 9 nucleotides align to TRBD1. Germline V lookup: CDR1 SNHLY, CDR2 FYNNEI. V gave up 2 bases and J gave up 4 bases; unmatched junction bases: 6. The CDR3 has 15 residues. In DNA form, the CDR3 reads TGTGCCAGCAGTGAACCACCCGGGACAGGGTACGAGCAGTACTTC. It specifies CASSEPPGTGYEQYF.

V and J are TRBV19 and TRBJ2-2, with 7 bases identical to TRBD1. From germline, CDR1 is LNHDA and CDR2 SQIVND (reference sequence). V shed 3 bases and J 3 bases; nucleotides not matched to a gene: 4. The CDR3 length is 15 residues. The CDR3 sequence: CASSIRDRDTGELFF. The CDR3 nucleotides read TGTGCCAGTAGTATCCGCGACAGGGACACCGGGGAGCTGTTTTTT.

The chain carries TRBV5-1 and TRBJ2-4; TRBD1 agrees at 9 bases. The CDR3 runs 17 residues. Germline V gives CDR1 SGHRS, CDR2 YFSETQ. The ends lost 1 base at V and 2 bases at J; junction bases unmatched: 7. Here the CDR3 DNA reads TGCGCCAGCAGCTTGCCAGAGACAGGGGGAACCAAAAACATTCAGTACTTC. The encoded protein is CASSLPETGGTKNIQYF.

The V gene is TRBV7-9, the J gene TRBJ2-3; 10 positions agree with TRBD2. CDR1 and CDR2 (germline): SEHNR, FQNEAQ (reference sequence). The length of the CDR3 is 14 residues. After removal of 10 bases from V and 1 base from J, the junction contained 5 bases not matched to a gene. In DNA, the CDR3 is TGTGCCACCATGAGCGGGGGGGGCACAGATACGCAGTATTTT. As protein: CATMSGGGTDTQYF.

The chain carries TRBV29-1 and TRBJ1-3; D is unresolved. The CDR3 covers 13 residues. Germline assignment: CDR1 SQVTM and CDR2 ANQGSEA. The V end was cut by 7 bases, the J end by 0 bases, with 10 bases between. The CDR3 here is CSGLYGSGNTIYF. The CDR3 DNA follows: TGCAGCGGCCTCTACGGCTCTGGAAACACCATATATTTT.

CDR3 bases: TGCGCCAGCAGCCCTGGACAGGGGGGAAACACCATATATTTT. Its protein is CASSPGQGGNTIYF. The chain is built from TRBV5-1 and TRBJ1-3; 9 nucleotides agree with TRBD1. Trimming removed 4 bases from V and 4 bases from J; junction bases left unmatched: 3. This CDR3 spans 14 amino acids. The V gene's germline CDR1 is SGHRS and CDR2 YFSETQ.

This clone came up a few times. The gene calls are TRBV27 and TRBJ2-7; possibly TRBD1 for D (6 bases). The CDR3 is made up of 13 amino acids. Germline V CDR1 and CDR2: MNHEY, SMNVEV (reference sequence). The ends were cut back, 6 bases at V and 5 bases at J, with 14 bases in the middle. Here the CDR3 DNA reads TGTGCCAGCAGGGAAGGGGGAAGGGACGAGCAGTACTTC. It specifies CASREGGRDEQYF.

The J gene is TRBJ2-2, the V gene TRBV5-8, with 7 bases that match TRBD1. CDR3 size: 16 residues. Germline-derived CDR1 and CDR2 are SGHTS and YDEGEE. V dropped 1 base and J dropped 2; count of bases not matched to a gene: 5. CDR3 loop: CASSLQQGVNTGELFF. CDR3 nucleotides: TGTGCCAGCAGCTTGCAGCAGGGGGTCAACACCGGGGAGCTGTTTTTT. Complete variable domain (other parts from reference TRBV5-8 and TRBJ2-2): EAGVTQSPTHLIKTRGQQATLRCSPISGHTSVYWYQQALGLGLQFLLWYDEGEERNRGNFPPRFSGRQFPNYSSELNVNALELEDSALYLCASSLQQGVNTGELFFGEGSRLTVL.

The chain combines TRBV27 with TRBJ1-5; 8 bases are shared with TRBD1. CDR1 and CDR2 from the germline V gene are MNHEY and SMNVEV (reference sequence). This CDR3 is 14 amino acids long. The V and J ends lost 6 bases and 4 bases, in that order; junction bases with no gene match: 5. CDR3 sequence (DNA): TGTGCCAGCAGCCCCCAGGGGGCAAATCAGCCCCAGCATTTT. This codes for CASSPQGANQPQHF.

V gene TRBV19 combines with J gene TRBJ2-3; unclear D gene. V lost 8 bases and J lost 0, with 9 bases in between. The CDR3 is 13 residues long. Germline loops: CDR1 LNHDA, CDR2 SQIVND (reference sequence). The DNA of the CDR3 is TGTGCCAGTCACAGCCCTAGCACAGATACGCAGTATTTT. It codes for CASHSPSTDTQYF.

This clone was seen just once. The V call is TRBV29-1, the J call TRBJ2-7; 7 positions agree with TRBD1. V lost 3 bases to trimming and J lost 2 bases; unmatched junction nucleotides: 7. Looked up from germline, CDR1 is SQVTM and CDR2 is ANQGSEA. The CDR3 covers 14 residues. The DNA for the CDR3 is TGCAGCGTTGAGAATAGGGGACAGACCTACGAGCAGTACTTC. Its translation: CSVENRGQTYEQYF.

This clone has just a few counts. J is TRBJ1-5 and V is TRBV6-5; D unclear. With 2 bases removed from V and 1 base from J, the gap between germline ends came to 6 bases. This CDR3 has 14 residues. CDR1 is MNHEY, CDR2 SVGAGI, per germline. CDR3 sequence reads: CASSYRRSNQPQHF. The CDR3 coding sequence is TGTGCCAGCAGTTACAGGCGGAGCAATCAGCCCCAGCATTTT.

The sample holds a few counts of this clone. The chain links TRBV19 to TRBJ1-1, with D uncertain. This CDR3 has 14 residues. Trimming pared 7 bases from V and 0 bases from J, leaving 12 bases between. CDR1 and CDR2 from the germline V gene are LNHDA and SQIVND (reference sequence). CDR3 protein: CASTDQAMNTEAFF. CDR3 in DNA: TGTGCCAGTACCGACCAGGCTATGAACACTGAAGCTTTCTTT.

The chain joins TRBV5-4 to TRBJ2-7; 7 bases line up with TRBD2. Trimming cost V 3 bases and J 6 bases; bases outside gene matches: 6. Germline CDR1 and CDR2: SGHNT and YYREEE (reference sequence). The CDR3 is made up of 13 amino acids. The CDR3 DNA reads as TGTGCCAGCAGCTCGCAGGGCGGGGGCGAGCAGTACTTC. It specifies CASSSQGGGEQYF.

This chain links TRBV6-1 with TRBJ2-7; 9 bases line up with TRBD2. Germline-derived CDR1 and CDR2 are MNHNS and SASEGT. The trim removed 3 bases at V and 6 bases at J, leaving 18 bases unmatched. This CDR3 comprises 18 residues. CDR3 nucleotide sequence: TGTGCCAGCAGTGAGTTTCCTCTCGCGGGAGGGGGGGGCTTCGAGCAGTACTTC. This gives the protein CASSEFPLAGGGGFEQYF.

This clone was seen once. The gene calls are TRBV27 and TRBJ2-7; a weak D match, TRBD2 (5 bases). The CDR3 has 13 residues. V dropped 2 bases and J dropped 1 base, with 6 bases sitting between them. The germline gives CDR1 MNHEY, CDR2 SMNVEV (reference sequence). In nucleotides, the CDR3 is TGTGCCAGCAGTTTACGGAGGTCCTACGAGCAGTACTTC. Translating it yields CASSLRRSYEQYF.

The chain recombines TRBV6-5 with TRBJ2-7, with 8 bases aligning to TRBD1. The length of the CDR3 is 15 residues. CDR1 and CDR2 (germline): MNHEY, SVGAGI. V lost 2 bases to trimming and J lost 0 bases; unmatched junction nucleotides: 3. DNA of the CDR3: TGTGCCAGCAGTTACGATCAGGGGGCCTCCTACGAGCAGTACTTC. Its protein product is CASSYDQGASYEQYF.

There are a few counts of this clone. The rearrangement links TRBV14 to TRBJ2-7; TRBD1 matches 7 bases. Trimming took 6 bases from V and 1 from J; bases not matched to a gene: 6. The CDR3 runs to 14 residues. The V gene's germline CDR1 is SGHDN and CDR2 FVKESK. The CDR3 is CASRQTGQSYEQYF. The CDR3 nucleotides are TGTGCCAGCAGACAAACGGGACAGTCCTACGAGCAGTACTTC.